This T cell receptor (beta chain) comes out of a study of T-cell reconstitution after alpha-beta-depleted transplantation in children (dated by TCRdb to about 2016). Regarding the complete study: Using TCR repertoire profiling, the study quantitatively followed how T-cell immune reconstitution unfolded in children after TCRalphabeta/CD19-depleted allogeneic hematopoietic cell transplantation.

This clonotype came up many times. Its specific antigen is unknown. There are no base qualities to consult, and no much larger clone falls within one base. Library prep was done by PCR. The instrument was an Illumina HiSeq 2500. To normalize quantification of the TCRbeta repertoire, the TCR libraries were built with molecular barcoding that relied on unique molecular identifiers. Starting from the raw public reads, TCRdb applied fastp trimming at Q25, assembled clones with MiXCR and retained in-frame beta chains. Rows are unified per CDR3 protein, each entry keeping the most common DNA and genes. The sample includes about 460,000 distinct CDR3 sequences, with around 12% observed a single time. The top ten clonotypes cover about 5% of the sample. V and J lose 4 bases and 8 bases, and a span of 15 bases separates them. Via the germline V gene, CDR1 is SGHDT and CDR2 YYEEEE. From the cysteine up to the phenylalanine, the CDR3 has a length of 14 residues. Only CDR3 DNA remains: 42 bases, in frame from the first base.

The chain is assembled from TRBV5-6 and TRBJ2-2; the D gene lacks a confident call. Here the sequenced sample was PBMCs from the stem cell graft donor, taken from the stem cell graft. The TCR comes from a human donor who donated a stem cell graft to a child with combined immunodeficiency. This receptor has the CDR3 CASSTLDGRGELFF. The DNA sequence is TGTGCCAGCAGCACCCTAGACGGTCGTGGGGAGCTGTTTTTT.